Listed here are 25 T cell receptor beta chains from one sample, sequenced in a study of shared clonotypes between healthy human individuals. Repertoires were generated with immunoSEQ multiplex PCR, while TCRdb's copy carries only in-frame clones and drops some. The sample includes fewer than 650,000 clones, 70% to 80% seen only once; the top ten take 12%. The sample consisted of PBMCs. The origin of the receptors is a woman aged 40 to 50 in good health. Some clones in this sample may be carry-over from other donors' samples.

V usage is TRBV27 and J usage is TRBJ2-1; D is uncertain. CDR1 and CDR2 (germline): MNHEY, SMNVEV (reference sequence). The CDR3 spans 13 residues. V was cut by 2 bases and J by 5 bases, with 7 bases left in between. For the CDR3, the DNA is TGTGCCAGCAGTTTAGCCATTAACAATGAGCAGTTCTTC. It translates to CASSLAINNEQFF.

The V gene is TRBV4-2, the J gene TRBJ2-2; TRBD2 matches at 9 bases. Germline CDR1 and CDR2: LGHNA and YNFKEQ. The J segment lost 9 bases and the V segment lost 2 bases, leaving 16 bases of the junction unmatched. CDR3 length: 18 residues. CDR3 loop: CASSQLRALAGGHRELFF. The CDR3 coding sequence is TGTGCCAGCAGCCAATTACGGGCACTAGCGGGTGGTCACCGGGAGCTGTTTTTT.

In the case of this clone: This sample also contains other DNA sequences that code for the same CDR3. The J gene is TRBJ1-2, the V gene TRBV28; no clear D. In germline, CDR1 is MDHEN, CDR2 SYDVKM. The ends were cut back, 5 bases at V and 6 bases at J, with 13 bases in the middle. The CDR3 has 13 amino acids. The CDR3 sequence: CASSPARGNGYTF. The CDR3 DNA reads as TGTGCCAGCAGTCCCGCCCGAGGAAATGGCTACACCTTC.

V usage is TRBV2 and J usage is TRBJ1-5; possibly TRBD1 for D (6 bases). The length of the CDR3 is 15 residues. Per the germline V gene, CDR1 is SNHLY and CDR2 is FYNNEI. The ends were cut back, 6 bases at V and 4 bases at J, with 16 bases in the middle. The CDR3 DNA reads TGTGCCAGCAGGGCGAAGGACAGCTTTAATCAGCCCCAGCATTTT. Its translation is CASRAKDSFNQPQHF.

V usage is TRBV2 and J usage is TRBJ2-3; the match to TRBD2 covers 9 bases. V lost 6 bases to trimming and J lost 0 bases; unmatched junction nucleotides: 4. CDR3 size: 15 residues. The germline gives CDR1 SNHLY, CDR2 FYNNEI. This CDR3 reads CASRRLAVSTDTQYF. The CDR3 region has the DNA TGTGCCAGCAGAAGACTAGCGGTTAGCACAGATACGCAGTATTTT.

This chain joins TRBV27 and TRBJ1-2; 7 bases map to TRBD1. The CDR3 sequence is 13 residues long. CDR1 and CDR2 from the germline V gene are MNHEY and SMNVEV (reference sequence). The J segment lost 0 bases and the V segment lost 6 bases, leaving 1 base of the junction unmatched. The DNA of the CDR3 is TGTGCCAGCAGGACAGGGTCTAACTATGGCTACACCTTC. Translation gives CASRTGSNYGYTF.

The chain uses TRBV6-6 and TRBJ2-7; 10 nucleotides line up with TRBD1. The germline CDR1 and CDR2 sequences are MNHNY and SVGAGI (reference sequence). V lost 2 bases, J lost 9 bases, and 10 bases stayed unmatched. The CDR3 totals 15 residues. The CDR3 loop is CASSYQGQGMDRQYF. In nucleotides, the CDR3 is TGTGCCAGCAGTTACCAGGGACAGGGGATGGATCGGCAGTACTTC.

V is TRBV5-4 and J is TRBJ2-5; D tentatively reads TRBD1 or TRBD2 (6 bases each). Germline CDR1 reads SGHNT; CDR2 reads YYREEE (reference sequence). V shed 1 base and J shed 5 bases, with 15 bases lying between them. The CDR3 runs 15 residues. The CDR3 DNA sequence: TGTGCCAGCAGCTTGAGTCGGGGGCGGGCGGAGACCCAGTACTTC. Translation: CASSLSRGRAETQYF.

By its share, this clone is medium-sized (0.01 to 0.1%). The sample carries other DNA sequences with the same CDR3. The chain employs TRBV27 and TRBJ2-1; D not certain. V was shortened by 8 bases and J by 4 bases, with 6 bases between the two germline ends. The CDR3 spans 11 residues. Per germline, CDR1 MNHEY and CDR2 SMNVEV (reference sequence). The CDR3 region is CASSDYNEQFF. The CDR3 coding sequence is TGTGCCAGCTCCGATTACAATGAGCAGTTCTTC.

The chain carries TRBV6-6 and TRBJ1-2; maybe TRBD1 (5 bases). V gave up 2 bases and J gave up 4 bases, with 11 bases separating them. The CDR3 contains 14 residues. Germline V gives CDR1 MNHNY, CDR2 SVGAGI (reference sequence). The CDR3 is CASSYDGAAYGYTF. As DNA, the CDR3 is TGTGCCAGCAGTTACGATGGGGCGGCCTATGGCTACACCTTC.

This chain links TRBV2 with TRBJ2-5; D not certain. Deletions cut 4 bases from V and 5 bases from J, with 11 bases between. CDR3 size: 13 residues. Germline V CDR1 and CDR2: SNHLY, FYNNEI. The chain's CDR3 is CASSVGIGETQYF. As DNA, the CDR3 is TGTGCCAGCAGTGTGGGTATTGGGGAGACCCAGTACTTC.

This chain links TRBV4-3 with TRBJ2-7, with 7 nucleotides matching TRBD2. The CDR3 runs 18 residues. Germline V gene lookup returns CDR1 LGHNA and CDR2 YSLEER. V lost 4 bases, J lost 3 bases, and 18 bases stayed unmatched. The DNA for the CDR3 is TGCGCCAGCAGCCGCGGAAGGGACTATAGTTACCCGCACTACGAGCAGTACTTC. This translates into CASSRGRDYSYPHYEQYF.

The chain links TRBV5-4 to TRBJ1-1; 7 positions agree with TRBD1. The CDR3 spans 15 residues. V trimming: 4 bases; J trimming: 4 bases; junction bases outside the gene matches: 10. CDR1 and CDR2 (germline): SGHNT, YYREEE (reference sequence). The CDR3 loop is CASSAGNRGGTEAFF. The CDR3 DNA reads as TGTGCCAGCAGCGCCGGTAACAGGGGCGGCACTGAAGCTTTCTTT. The complete variable domain, with remaining parts taken from reference TRBV5-4 and TRBJ1-1, reads ETGVTQSPTHLIKTRGQQVTLRCSSQSGHNTVSWYQQALGQGPQFIFQYYREEENGRGNFPPRFSGLQFPNYSSELNVNALELDDSALYLCASSAGNRGGTEAFFGQGTRLTVV.

The J gene is TRBJ2-7, the V gene TRBV7-2; tentative D call: TRBD2 (6 bases). Trimming took 3 bases from V and 5 from J, leaving 8 bases between them. CDR1 and CDR2 from the germline V gene are SGHTA and FQGNSA. This CDR3 spans 12 amino acids. The CDR3 nucleotides read TGTGCCAGCAGCTTGACGGGGGACGAGCAGTACTTC. Encoded protein: CASSLTGDEQYF.

This chain joins TRBV29-1 and TRBJ2-1, with 11 bases aligning to TRBD2. V was pared by 7 bases and J by 8 bases, with 7 bases of the junction left unmatched. The CDR3 extends over 13 amino acids. Germline V CDR1 and CDR2: SQVTM, ANQGSEA. CDR3 loop: CSDIAGGWHEQFF. The CDR3 nucleotides read TGCAGCGACATAGCGGGAGGGTGGCATGAGCAGTTCTTC.

J is TRBJ2-3 and V is TRBV10-3; weak D call: TRBD1 (6 bases). Trimming took off 5 bases at V and 6 bases at J, with 15 bases between the two ends. The germline V gene encodes CDR1 ENHRY and CDR2 SYGVKD. CDR3 length equals 14 residues. The DNA of the CDR3 is TGTGCCATCAGTCCGGGACATCCGCGGGATACGCAGTATTTT. It translates to CAISPGHPRDTQYF.

This clone was picked up many times. Other DNA sequences from this sample encode an identical CDR3 as well. The genes are TRBV30 and TRBJ2-5, with D perhaps TRBD2 (6 bases). The CDR3 consists of 14 residues. V was pared by 3 bases and J by 7 bases, with 18 bases between. CDR1 and CDR2 from the germline V gene are GTSNPN and SVGIG (reference sequence). The CDR3 region has the DNA TGTGCCTGGAGGGATTGGAGGGCTCGAGGGACCCAGTACTTC. Translated, it gives CAWRDWRARGTQYF.

The chain recombines TRBV5-1 with TRBJ2-5, with 9 bases identical to TRBD1. Trimming took 1 base from V and 4 from J; bases not matched to a gene: 8. The germline V gene has CDR1 SGHRS and CDR2 YFSETQ. This CDR3 region has 16 residues. The CDR3 sequence: CASSLTPGTGRETQYF. The CDR3 nucleotides read TGCGCCAGCAGCTTGACCCCCGGGACAGGGAGAGAGACCCAGTACTTC.

The chain has TRBV7-2 and TRBJ2-1, with D unresolved. CDR3 length equals 14 residues. Germline-derived CDR1 and CDR2 are SGHTA and FQGNSA. Trimming removed 5 bases at V and 7 bases at J, with 15 bases between. CDR3 DNA: TGTGCCAGCAGCGCCGGACGGATTCTAAATGAGCAGTTCTTC. Amino acid sequence: CASSAGRILNEQFF.

The gene calls are TRBV5-6 and TRBJ1-3, with D maybe TRBD1 (5 bases). Germline V lookup: CDR1 SGHDT, CDR2 YYEEEE. The V end was cut by 4 bases, the J end by 0 bases, with 11 bases between. This CDR3 is 15 amino acids long. This CDR3 is CASSRTSFSGNTIYF. Here the CDR3 DNA reads TGTGCCAGCAGCCGGACATCCTTCTCTGGAAACACCATATATTTT.

This clone has a single count. In nucleotides, the CDR3 is TGTGCCAGCAGCTTAGTGGGGACTAGCGGGAGGTCCGCCTACAATGAGCAGTTCTTC. It specifies CASSLVGTSGRSAYNEQFF. This chain connects TRBV7-9 to TRBJ2-1; 15 nucleotides agree with TRBD2. The CDR3 consists of 19 residues. J lost 2 bases, V lost 1 base, and 6 bases had no gene match. Germline CDR1 is SEHNR and CDR2 is FQNEAQ (reference sequence).

This clone was seen more than once but under ten times. The CDR3 coding sequence is TGTGCCAGTAGTACAGGACTAGCGGGAGGACGGCGGACCAAAAACATTCAGTACTTC. It encodes CASSTGLAGGRRTKNIQYF. This rearrangement joins TRBV19 to TRBJ2-4; 14 positions match TRBD2. The CDR3 length is 19 residues. V lost 4 bases to trimming and J lost 2 bases; unmatched junction nucleotides: 10. CDR1 is LNHDA and CDR2 is SQIVND in the germline V gene (reference sequence).

The chain is built from TRBV9 and TRBJ2-3, with 7 bases that match TRBD2. The CDR3 length is 18 residues. The ends lost 0 bases at V and 0 bases at J; junction bases unmatched: 10. Germline V CDR1 and CDR2: SGDLS, YYNGEE. The CDR3 DNA is TGTGCCAGCAGCGTAGATTGGGGAGGGATGGTTAGCACAGATACGCAGTATTTT. Its translation: CASSVDWGGMVSTDTQYF.

As for this clone: Other DNA sequences in this specimen translate into the identical CDR3. The chain links TRBV28 to TRBJ2-3, with D maybe TRBD2 (6 bases). This CDR3 has 14 residues. Germline CDR1 MDHEN, CDR2 SYDVKM. V dropped 4 bases and J dropped 2 bases, with 10 bases sitting between them. The CDR3 loop reads CASSSIAVTDTQYF. The CDR3, as DNA: TGTGCCAGCAGTTCGATAGCGGTCACAGATACGCAGTATTTT. The variable domain in full, with the rest retrieved from reference TRBV28 and TRBJ2-3, is DVKVTQSSRYLVKRTGEKVFLECVQDMDHENMFWYRQDPGLGLRLIYFSYDVKMKEKGDIPEGYSVSREKKERFSLILESASTNQTSMYLCASSSIAVTDTQYFGPGTRLTVL.

This chain links TRBV28 with TRBJ1-4; the match to TRBD1 covers 10 bases. This CDR3 comprises 18 residues. V was pared by 3 bases and J by 0 bases, with 7 bases of the junction left unmatched. The germline gives CDR1 MDHEN, CDR2 SYDVKM. The CDR3 DNA is TGTGCCAGCAGTTTCGGGGGGACAGGGGTTGCAACTAATGAAAAACTGTTTTTT. It specifies CASSFGGTGVATNEKLFF.